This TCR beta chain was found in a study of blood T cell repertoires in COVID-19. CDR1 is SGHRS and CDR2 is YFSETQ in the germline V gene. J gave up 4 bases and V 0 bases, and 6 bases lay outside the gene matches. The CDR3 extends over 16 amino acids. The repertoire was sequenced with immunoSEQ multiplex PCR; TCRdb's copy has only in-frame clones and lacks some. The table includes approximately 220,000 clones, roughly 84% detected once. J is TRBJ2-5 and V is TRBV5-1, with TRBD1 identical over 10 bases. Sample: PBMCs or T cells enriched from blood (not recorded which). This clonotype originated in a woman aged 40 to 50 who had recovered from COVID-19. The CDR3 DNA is TGCGCCAGCAGCTTGGCCCAGACAGGGGGCGGAGAGACCCAGTACTTC. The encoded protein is CASSLAQTGGGETQYF.